Reported below is one T cell receptor (beta chain). These data originate in a study of blood T cell repertoires in COVID-19. On the study more broadly: COVID-19 samples, acute and convalescent, were from the United States, Italy and Spain. The analysed material was cDNA or gDNA that came from T cells, B-cell-depleted T cells, or PBMCs.

Study processing details: Reference gene primer amplification gave nucleated cell count estimates. Data came from immunoSEQ multiplex PCR; TCRdb stores just in-frame clones and leaves some out. V, J and clone size are those of that table, while D and trimming were read from the DNA. The sample shows about 120,000 clones, about four fifths of them seen only once. There are 14 residues in the CDR3. Trimming cost V 3 bases and J 2 bases; bases outside gene matches: 2. Looked up from germline, CDR1 is SGHVS and CDR2 is FQNEAQ. The gene calls are TRBV7-8 and TRBJ1-1; 8 bases match TRBD1. This receptor was identified in a man between 65 and 80 years old with acute or convalescent COVID-19. The specimen was peripheral blood. CDR3 residues: CASSFAGGNTEAFF. The CDR3 DNA follows: TGTGCCAGCAGCTTTGCAGGGGGCAACACTGAAGCTTTCTTT. The full variable domain, completed using reference TRBV7-8 and TRBJ1-1, is GAGVSQSPRYKVAKRGQDVALRCDPISGHVSLFWYQQALGQGPEFLTYFQNEAQLDKSGLPSDRFFAERPEGSVSTLKIQRTQQEDSAVYLCASSFAGGNTEAFFGQGTRLTVV.